These T cell receptor beta chains were read from a single sample in a study of cytomegalovirus exposure and HLA in healthy donors. Some clones are missing from TCRdb's copy, which holds only in-frame ones; the method was immunoSEQ multiplex PCR. The data hold around 130,000 clones, with less than 75% observed a single time. The specimen was PBMCs. These receptors were obtained from a woman aged 40 to 50 in good health and CMV-seropositive. CDR3s include the opening cysteine and the closing phenylalanine or tryptophan. The D gene is left open where the match is weak. Part of the rows lack a size; the others show once, few, many or a class for expanded clones.

size	V	D	J	CDR3	DNA
many	TRBV4-1	TRBD2	TRBJ2-5	CASSQDWAGGPGETQYF	TGCGCCAGCAGCCAAGATTGGGCGGGGGGGCCAGGAGAGACCCAGTACTTC
-	TRBV6-5	TRBD1	TRBJ2-7	CASSPKGQGIYEQYF	TGTGCCAGCAGTCCAAAGGGACAGGGAATCTACGAGCAGTACTTC
-	TRBV15	-	TRBJ2-2	CATSLNTDTKGVNTGELFF	TGTGCCACCAGCCTAAACACCGACACCAAGGGGGTAAACACCGGGGAGCTGTTTTTT
-	TRBV11-2	TRBD1	TRBJ2-7	CASSFEDRVSEQYF	TGTGCCAGCAGCTTCGAGGACAGGGTGAGCGAGCAGTACTTC
-	TRBV6-5	TRBD1	TRBJ2-3	CASRGQGARTDTQYF	TGTGCCAGCAGGGGGCAGGGGGCGCGCACAGATACGCAGTATTTT
-	TRBV5-1	-	TRBJ2-1	CASSSGQNNEQFF	TGCGCCAGCAGCTCGGGACAAAACAATGAGCAGTTCTTC
-	TRBV6-5	TRBD1	TRBJ2-7	CASSYIPGQGSYEQYF	TGTGCCAGCAGTTACATCCCGGGACAGGGGTCCTACGAGCAGTACTTC
-	TRBV28	-	TRBJ1-2	CASSFQRSNYGYTF	TGTGCCAGCAGTTTTCAGCGCTCTAACTATGGCTACACCTTC
-	TRBV9	-	TRBJ1-2	CASSATTGSNYGYTF	TGTGCCAGCAGCGCCACCACAGGGAGTAACTATGGCTACACCTTC
-	TRBV30	TRBD2	TRBJ2-1	CAWSGSGLAGGRLYEQFF	TGTGCCTGGAGTGGATCGGGACTAGCGGGAGGGCGATTGTATGAGCAGTTCTTC
-	TRBV7-9	-	TRBJ2-1	CASSSGTSSYNEQFF	TGTGCCAGCAGCTCGGGGACTTCCTCCTACAATGAGCAGTTCTTC
-	TRBV11-2	TRBD1	TRBJ1-4	CASSTEGQPNEKLFF	TGTGCCAGCAGCACAGAGGGACAGCCTAATGAAAAACTGTTTTTT
-	TRBV18	TRBD1	TRBJ1-1	CASSPDPGQGTEAFF	TGTGCCAGCTCACCCGACCCGGGACAGGGAACTGAAGCTTTCTTT
once	TRBV18	TRBD1	TRBJ2-5	CASSHGRDRGRRETQYF	TGTGCCAGCTCCCACGGCCGGGACAGGGGGCGTCGGGAGACCCAGTACTTC
-	TRBV4-2	-	TRBJ2-1	CASSQDQGSYNEQFF	TGTGCCAGCAGCCAAGATCAGGGGTCCTACAATGAGCAGTTCTTC
-	TRBV7-8	TRBD2	TRBJ2-3	CASTHTSADTQYF	TGTGCCAGCACCCACACTAGCGCAGATACGCAGTATTTT
-	TRBV7-2	TRBD2	TRBJ2-5	CASSKGLAGGRETQYF	TGTGCCAGCAGCAAGGGACTAGCGGGAGGGCGGGAGACCCAGTACTTC
-	TRBV7-2	-	TRBJ1-2	CASSLMGGWANYGYTF	TGTGCCAGCAGCTTAATGGGGGGATGGGCTAACTATGGCTACACCTTC
few	TRBV18	-	TRBJ1-2	CASSPPSGDYGYTF	TGTGCCAGCTCACCACCGTCCGGGGACTATGGCTACACCTTC
-	TRBV28	-	TRBJ1-5	CASSGGQPSNQPQHF	TGTGCCAGCAGTGGAGGACAGCCGAGCAATCAGCCCCAGCATTTT
-	TRBV5-8	TRBD2	TRBJ2-1	CASSFAGTSAGGNEQFF	TGTGCCAGCAGCTTCGCCGGGACTAGTGCCGGCGGCAATGAGCAGTTCTTC
-	TRBV11-2	TRBD1	TRBJ2-7	CASSKQGEESYEQYF	TGTGCCAGCAGCAAACAGGGGGAAGAGTCCTACGAGCAGTACTTC
-	TRBV30	-	TRBJ2-7	CAWRHLTLAESYEQYF	TGTGCCTGGAGGCACCTGACCTTAGCGGAATCCTACGAGCAGTACTTC
-	TRBV19	TRBD1	TRBJ1-3	CASSAYRGPGNTIYF	TGTGCCAGTAGTGCTTACAGGGGTCCTGGAAACACCATATATTTT
-	TRBV6-1	-	TRBJ1-1	CASSGWVKGLMNTEAFF	TGTGCCAGCAGTGGATGGGTAAAGGGGCTCATGAACACTGAAGCTTTCTTT
-	TRBV5-8	-	TRBJ2-7	CAGIDRNDGDEQHF	TGTGCCGGAATCGACAGAAACGACGGCGACGAGCAGCACTTC
-	TRBV6-1	-	TRBJ1-2	CASSDPPPSLGYTF	TGTGCCAGCAGTGATCCCCCCCCTTCTCTAGGCTACACCTTC
-	TRBV5-1	-	TRBJ1-1	CASAVAGNTEAFF	TGCGCCAGCGCGGTAGCTGGGAACACTGAAGCTTTCTTT
-	TRBV11-2	-	TRBJ1-1	CASSLDPPGKAFF	TGTGCCAGCAGCTTAGATCCGCCGGGGAAAGCTTTCTTT
-	TRBV11-2	-	TRBJ2-7	CASSPNGGKAYEQYF	TGTGCCAGCAGCCCGAACGGGGGTAAGGCCTACGAGCAGTACTTC
-	TRBV5-5	-	TRBJ2-7	CASSLVGAQGYEQYF	TGTGCCAGCAGCTTGGTAGGGGCGCAGGGCTACGAGCAGTACTTC
-	TRBV19	TRBD1	TRBJ2-7	CASSNRGPDYEQYF	TGTGCCAGTAGTAACAGGGGGCCGGACTACGAGCAGTACTTC
few	TRBV30	TRBD1	TRBJ1-6	CAWRDLGTDNSPLHF	TGTGCCTGGAGGGATCTCGGGACAGATAATTCACCCCTCCACTTT
few	TRBV19	TRBD1	TRBJ1-5	CASSIDRTGAFNQPQHF	TGTGCCAGTAGTATAGATCGGACAGGGGCGTTCAATCAGCCCCAGCATTTT
-	TRBV19	-	TRBJ1-2	CASSAGRGPAYGYTF	TGTGCCAGTAGTGCGGGACGCGGGCCCGCGTATGGCTACACCTTC
-	TRBV27	-	TRBJ1-3	CASSPRVSGNTIYF	TGTGCCAGCAGCCCCCGGGTCTCTGGAAACACCATATATTTT
-	TRBV5-1	TRBD2	TRBJ2-5	CASSLEAGGGETQYF	TGCGCCAGCAGCTTGGAGGCGGGGGGCGGGGAGACCCAGTACTTC